These T cell receptor beta chains were read from a single sample in a study of OX40 agonist ivuxolimab in advanced cancers. Assay: immunoSEQ multiplex PCR; the TCRdb copy retains only in-frame clones and omits some. The sample contains more than 90,000 clones, under 90% of which appear only once. The starting material was CD4+ or CD8+ T cells sorted from blood, obtained in a trial of the OX40 agonist ivuxolimab. These TCRs come from an adult with an advanced solid tumor such as melanoma, head and neck, liver or kidney cancer. Both conserved end residues are part of each CDR3. A D gene is named only where the DNA matches it firmly. Only some rows state a clone size, as once, few, many or a class for expanded clones.

abundance	d_gene	j_gene	v_gene	CDR3aa	CDR3nt
-	-	TRBJ1-2	TRBV29-1	CSVIRETGYGYTF	TGCAGCGTTATCAGGGAGACCGGCTATGGCTACACCTTC
-	-	TRBJ2-5	TRBV19	CASRGPLNQETQYF	TGTGCCAGTAGGGGGCCTCTCAACCAAGAGACCCAGTACTTC
-	-	TRBJ2-2	TRBV18	CASSPPGGPNTGELFF	TGTGCCAGCTCACCACCAGGGGGGCCGAACACCGGGGAGCTGTTTTTT
once	TRBD2	TRBJ2-3	TRBV2	CASSRLAGVIDTQYF	TGTGCCAGCAGCCGACTAGCGGGAGTCATAGATACGCAGTATTTT
-	-	TRBJ1-1	TRBV7-6	CASSLGREAFF	TGTGCCAGCAGCCTCGGACGGGAAGCTTTCTTT
-	-	TRBJ1-2	TRBV5-6	CASRAGAYGYTF	TGTGCCAGCAGAGCAGGGGCTTATGGCTACACCTTC
-	-	TRBJ2-3	TRBV6-1	CASRSSTDTQYF	TGTGCCAGCAGATCCAGTACAGATACGCAGTATTTT
-	-	TRBJ2-3	TRBV7-2	CASSLSTDTQYF	TGTGCCAGCAGCCTTAGCACAGATACGCAGTATTTT
-	-	TRBJ2-7	TRBV19	CASSKGTIYEQYF	TGTGCCAGTAGTAAAGGGACGATCTACGAGCAGTACTTC
-	-	TRBJ1-3	TRBV6-4	CATLQGSGNTIYF	TGTGCCACCTTACAGGGATCTGGAAACACCATATATTTT
-	-	TRBJ1-3	TRBV9	CASSVDGPGNTIYF	TGTGCCAGCAGCGTAGATGGGCCTGGAAACACCATATATTTT
once	-	TRBJ2-1	TRBV12-5	CASGLRDEQFF	TGTGCTAGTGGCCTCCGAGATGAGCAGTTCTTC
-	-	TRBJ2-7	TRBV7-2	CASSLVGGGSSYEQYF	TGTGCCAGCAGCTTAGTTGGGGGCGGGAGCTCCTACGAGCAGTACTTC
-	-	TRBJ1-5	TRBV6-6	CASSPVRAGQPQHF	TGTGCCAGCAGTCCCGTCAGGGCGGGGCAGCCCCAGCATTTT
few	-	TRBJ1-1	TRBV7-2	CASTPQPLRAGTEAFF	TGTGCCAGCACCCCCCAGCCACTGCGTGCTGGCACTGAAGCTTTCTTT
few	-	TRBJ1-2	TRBV18	CASSPDMGQGPGYTF	TGTGCCAGCTCACCCGACATGGGACAAGGGCCTGGCTACACCTTC
-	-	TRBJ1-4	TRBV11-2	CASSLGRRGELFF	TGTGCCAGCAGCTTAGGGCGGCGGGGAGAACTGTTTTTT
-	TRBD1	TRBJ2-2	TRBV6-5	CASSPTGATGELFF	TGTGCCAGCAGCCCTACAGGGGCCACCGGGGAGCTGTTTTTT
-	-	TRBJ2-1	TRBV5-1	CASSSSGGSGNEQFF	TGCGCCAGCAGTTCCTCGGGTGGGAGTGGGAATGAGCAGTTCTTC
-	-	TRBJ2-1	TRBV27	CASSLLGGLSVF	TGTGCCAGCAGTTTACTAGGGGGACTAAGCGTCTTC
-	-	TRBJ2-2	TRBV10-3	CAIKRNPGTGELFF	TGTGCCATCAAAAGGAACCCGGGCACCGGGGAGCTGTTTTTT
-	TRBD2	TRBJ2-1	TRBV27	CASSFSGGDEQFF	TGTGCCAGCAGTTTTAGCGGGGGTGATGAGCAGTTCTTC
-	TRBD2	TRBJ2-7	TRBV29-1	CSVEKSPLTSGRNEQYF	TGCAGCGTTGAGAAGAGCCCATTGACTAGCGGGAGGAACGAGCAGTACTTC
-	TRBD1	TRBJ1-5	TRBV6-6	CASRTGTGENQPQHF	TGTGCCAGCAGAACCGGGACAGGGGAGAATCAGCCCCAGCATTTT
-	TRBD2	TRBJ2-1	TRBV7-2	CASSPRGSGNNEQFF	TGTGCCAGCAGCCCCAGAGGCAGCGGGAACAATGAGCAGTTCTTC
-	-	TRBJ2-1	TRBV5-1	CASSFGGISYNEQFF	TGCGCCAGCAGCTTTGGGGGAATATCCTACAATGAGCAGTTCTTC
-	-	TRBJ2-7	TRBV6-5	CASSPDSSYEQYF	TGTGCCAGCTCCCCCGACAGCTCCTACGAGCAGTACTTC
-	TRBD1	TRBJ1-5	TRBV5-6	CASSQSRQGGNQPQHF	TGTGCCAGCAGCCAATCCAGACAGGGTGGCAATCAGCCCCAGCATTTT
-	-	TRBJ1-2	TRBV5-1	CASSLDGSNYGYTF	TGCGCCAGCAGCTTGGATGGCAGTAACTATGGCTACACCTTC
-	TRBD2	TRBJ2-3	TRBV27	CASSLWRESDTQYF	TGTGCCAGCAGTTTATGGCGGGAGTCAGATACGCAGTATTTT
-	TRBD1	TRBJ2-1	TRBV5-1	CASSLVLGTVYNEQFF	TGCGCCAGCAGCTTGGTTCTCGGGACAGTTTACAATGAGCAGTTCTTC